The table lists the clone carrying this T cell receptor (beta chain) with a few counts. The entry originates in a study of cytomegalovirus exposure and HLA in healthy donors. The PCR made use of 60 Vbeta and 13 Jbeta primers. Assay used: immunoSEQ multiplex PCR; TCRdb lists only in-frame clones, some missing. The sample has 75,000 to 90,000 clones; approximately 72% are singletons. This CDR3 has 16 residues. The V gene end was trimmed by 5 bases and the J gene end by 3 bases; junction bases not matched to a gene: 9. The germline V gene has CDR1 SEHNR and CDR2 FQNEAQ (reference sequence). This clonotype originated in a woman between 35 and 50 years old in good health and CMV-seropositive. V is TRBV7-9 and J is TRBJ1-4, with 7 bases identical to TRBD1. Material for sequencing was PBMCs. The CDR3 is CASSPGGGTANEKLFF. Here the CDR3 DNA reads TGTGCCAGCAGCCCTGGGGGCGGGACAGCTAATGAAAAACTGTTTTTT.